One sample yielded the 10 T cell receptor beta chains listed below, sequenced in a study of OX40 agonist ivuxolimab in advanced cancers. TCRdb's table, derived via immunoSEQ multiplex PCR, lists solely in-frame clones and lacks some. Of under 90,000 clones listed, about 93% are singletons. Sequencing used CD4+ or CD8+ T cells sorted from blood, obtained in a trial of the OX40 agonist ivuxolimab. The receptor set was obtained from an adult with an advanced solid tumor such as melanoma, head and neck, liver or kidney cancer.

The gene calls are TRBV14 and TRBJ2-5; tentative D call: TRBD2 (5 bases). V shed 8 bases and J shed 5 bases, with 15 bases lying between them. CDR1 and CDR2 from the germline V gene are SGHDN and FVKESK. CDR3 length: 13 residues. The DNA for the CDR3 is TGTGCCAGCTCGACGGGAACCCAGGAGACCCAGTACTTC. Its protein product is CASSTGTQETQYF.

The chain joins TRBV5-1 to TRBJ2-3; 7 positions agree with TRBD2. From germline, CDR1 is SGHRS and CDR2 YFSETQ. Trimming cost V 4 bases and J 4 bases; bases outside gene matches: 9. This CDR3 has 15 amino acids. The CDR3 reads CASSPSSGNSDTQYF. The CDR3 nucleotides are TGCGCCAGCAGCCCCTCAAGCGGGAACTCAGATACGCAGTATTTT.

Only one count was recorded for this clone. The chain recombines TRBV10-3 with TRBJ1-2; 11 positions agree with TRBD1. Trimming at V came to 6 bases and at J to 8 bases, leaving 8 bases not matched to a gene. CDR1 is ENHRY, CDR2 SYGVKD, per germline. This CDR3 is built from 14 residues. CDR3 sequence reads: CAIRPGTGGEGYTF. The CDR3 nucleotides read TGTGCCATCAGGCCAGGGACAGGGGGAGAGGGCTACACCTTC.

The V call is TRBV21-1, the J call TRBJ1-1. TRBV21-1 is an annotated pseudogene. This CDR3 contains 15 residues. The CDR3, as DNA: TGTGCCAGCAGCAAAGGATGGGGCGGGACCACTGAAGCTTTCTTT. Its protein product is CASSKGWGGTTEAFF.

The chain recombines TRBV5-1 with TRBJ2-2; 10 nucleotides line up with TRBD2. V shed 0 bases, J shed 2 bases, and the junction held 1 base outside the gene matches. CDR1 SGHRS and CDR2 YFSETQ come from the germline V gene. The CDR3 sequence is 16 residues long. The CDR3 reads CASSLASGGNTGELFF. In DNA form, the CDR3 reads TGCGCCAGCAGCTTGGCTAGCGGGGGCAACACCGGGGAGCTGTTTTTT.

The rearrangement links TRBV7-3 to TRBJ2-2, with a tentative D call TRBD2 (6 bases). There are 15 residues in the CDR3. V lost 5 bases to trimming and J lost 5 bases, with 15 bases between them. Per germline, CDR1 SGHTA and CDR2 FQGTGA. The CDR3 spells CASSPPGLNTGELFF. DNA for the CDR3: TGTGCCAGCAGCCCGCCGGGACTCAATACCGGGGAGCTGTTTTTT.

The V gene is TRBV9, the J gene TRBJ2-1; 12 bases line up with TRBD2. The length of the CDR3 is 15 residues. Germline-derived CDR1 and CDR2 are SGDLS and YYNGEE. The junction had 4 bases not matched to a gene; V was cut back by 3 bases and J by 6 bases. The CDR3 protein is CASSATSGGLNEQFF. CDR3 nucleotide sequence: TGTGCCAGCAGCGCTACTAGCGGGGGGCTCAATGAGCAGTTCTTC.

This clone has just one count. The chain is built from TRBV6-6 and TRBJ2-5; the D is unclear. The CDR3 loop spans 14 amino acids. Trimming removed 5 bases from V and 1 base from J, with 11 bases in between. The germline gives CDR1 MNHNY, CDR2 SVGAGI (reference sequence). CDR3 in amino acids: CASSRTLTQETQYF. In DNA, the CDR3 is TGTGCCAGCAGTCGGACCCTAACCCAAGAGACCCAGTACTTC.

This clone was seen just once. The genes are TRBV9 and TRBJ1-4; D unresolved. The CDR3 runs 13 residues. Trimming left V 3 bases short and J 6 bases short, with 9 bases between. CDR1 and CDR2 (germline): SGDLS, YYNGEE. CDR3 in DNA: TGTGCCAGCAGCGGGCCAAGGGATGAAAAACTGTTTTTT. Protein product: CASSGPRDEKLFF.

Concerning this clone: At one boundary the junction diverges from the germline segment, which might be a read error. CDR3 loop: CVSPGGSYNEQFF. The DNA for the CDR3 is TGTGTCAGCCCGGGGGGTAGCTACAATGAGCAGTTCTTC. The rearrangement joins TRBV2 to TRBJ2-1; 7 bases fit TRBD2. Germline CDR1 reads SNHLY; CDR2 reads FYNNEI. The CDR3 loop spans 13 amino acids.